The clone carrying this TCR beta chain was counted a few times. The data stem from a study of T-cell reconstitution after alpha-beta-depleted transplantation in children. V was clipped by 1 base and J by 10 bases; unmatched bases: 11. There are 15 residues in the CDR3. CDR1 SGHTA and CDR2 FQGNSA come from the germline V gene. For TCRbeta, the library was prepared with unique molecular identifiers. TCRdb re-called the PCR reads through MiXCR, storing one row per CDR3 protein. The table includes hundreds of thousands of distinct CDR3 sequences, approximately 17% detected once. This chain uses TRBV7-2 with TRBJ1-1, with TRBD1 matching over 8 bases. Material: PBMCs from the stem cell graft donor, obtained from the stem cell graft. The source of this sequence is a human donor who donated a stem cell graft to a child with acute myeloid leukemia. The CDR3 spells CASSLDREGQVAAFF. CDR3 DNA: TGTGCCAGCAGCTTAGATCGGGAGGGACAGGTTGCAGCTTTCTTT. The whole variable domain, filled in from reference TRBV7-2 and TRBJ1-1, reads GAGVSQSPSNKVTEKGKDVELRCDPISGHTALYWYRQSLGQGLEFLIYFQGNSAPDKSGLPSDRFSAERTGGSVSTLTIQRTQQEDSAVYLCASSLDREGQVAAFFGQGTRLTVV.